The present T cell receptor (beta chain) was sequenced within a study of response to subunit inactivated influenza vaccine. Using its own MiXCR run on the RT-PCR reads, TCRdb lists one record per CDR3 protein. The data show fewer than 800,000 distinct CDR3 sequences, 15% to 17% seen once. Germline V gives CDR1 SGHKS, CDR2 YYEKEE (reference sequence). This CDR3 spans 14 amino acids. Trimming took 4 bases from V and 4 from J, leaving 14 bases between them. This sample comprised PBMCs from blood, obtained roughly 12 days after vaccination. The clonotype was recovered from a man aged 45-60 years who received an inactivated influenza vaccine. V usage is TRBV5-5 and J usage is TRBJ2-5, with D perhaps being TRBD1 or TRBD2 (5 bases each). The CDR3 nucleotides read TGTGCCAGCAGCATGGGACGGAGAGGAGAGACCCAGTACTTC. Protein: CASSMGRRGETQYF.